This T cell receptor (beta chain) is drawn from a study of cytomegalovirus exposure and HLA in healthy donors. The donors (healthy individuals) were bone marrow donors. PCR was performed using 60 Vbeta and 13 Jbeta primers. TCRdb's copy holds only in-frame clones and misses some; the assay was immunoSEQ multiplex PCR. Here the sample spans 150,000 to 200,000 clones, around 75% being singletons. Worth noting for this clone: Its target is unknown.

The V end lost 5 bases, the J end lost 2 bases, and 5 bases lay between the germline ends. Germline CDR1 reads SGHVS; CDR2 reads FNYEAQ. The CDR3 runs 12 residues. The study, taken as a whole, reports: Several top significant clusters appeared, in a later analysis, to be linked to common viral pathogens. In a later analysis, a missense DCLRE1C variant was linked to TCR beta V- and J-gene trimming. Looking again later, the authors saw that most CMV-associated TCR beta chains seemed HLA-restricted.

Sample: PBMCs. The sequence was obtained from a man aged 18 to 35 in good health and CMV-seropositive. This chain joins TRBV7-6 and TRBJ2-3; D gene unclear. CDR3 nucleotides: TGTGCCAGCAGCGTTCACACAGATACGCAGTATTTT. It translates to CASSVHTDTQYF. The full variable domain, in which reference TRBV7-6 and TRBJ2-3 provide the parts outside the CDR3, is GAGVSQSPRYKVTKRGQDVALRCDPISGHVSLYWYRQALGQGPEFLTYFNYEAQQDKSGLPNDRFSAERPEGSISTLTIQRTEQRDSAMYRCASSVHTDTQYFGPGTRLTVL.